This T cell receptor beta chain was sequenced during a study of blood T cell repertoires in COVID-19. In the study overall: Donors in the United States, Italy and Spain gave samples during acute or convalescent COVID-19. The analysed material was cDNA or gDNA that came from T cells, B-cell-depleted T cells, or PBMCs.

Trimming took off 5 bases at V and 5 bases at J, with 12 bases between the two ends. The CDR3 has 13 residues. Authors' analysis steps: Reference gene primers were amplified, and this amplification served to estimate nucleated cell counts. Sequencing used immunoSEQ multiplex PCR; TCRdb keeps in-frame clones, though not all of them. The V and J calls and the clone size are those of that table, but D and trimming were determined from the DNA. The sample holds about 140,000 clones, 82% seen once. Specimen: peripheral blood. J is TRBJ1-1 and V is TRBV12-3 or TRBV12-4; D might be TRBD1 (6 bases). The sequence came from a woman of 80 years or more with acute or convalescent COVID-19. The chain's CDR3 is CASSAGVRTEAFF. The CDR3 coding sequence is TGTGCCAGCAGTGCAGGGGTTCGGACTGAAGCTTTCTTT.